What follows are 21 T cell receptor beta chains derived from one specimen sequenced in a study of neoadjuvant anti-PD-1 for oral cavity cancer. The protocol was immunoSEQ multiplex PCR, while the TCRdb copy is restricted to in-frame clones and leaves out a portion. The sample shows more than 11,000 clones, 70% of them seen only once. Time point specified: after neoadjuvant nivolumab, at surgical resection. The sample in question was PBMCs, obtained after nivolumab (anti-PD-1) treatment. All receptors derive from a person between 35 and 79 years old with oral cavity squamous cell carcinoma.

The chain recombines TRBV19 with TRBJ2-3, with D tentatively TRBD1 or TRBD2 (5 bases each). With 8 bases removed from V and 0 bases from J, the gap between germline ends came to 9 bases. Germline CDR1 reads LNHDA; CDR2 reads SQIVND (reference sequence). The CDR3 is 13 residues long. The CDR3 sequence is CASEGQSTDTQYF. Written as DNA, the CDR3 is TGTGCCAGTGAGGGGCAGAGCACAGATACGCAGTATTTT.

The chain is built from TRBV5-6 and TRBJ2-5, with TRBD2 as a possible D gene (7 bases). With 1 base removed from V and 5 bases from J, the gap between germline ends came to 9 bases. In germline, CDR1 is SGHDT, CDR2 YYEEEE. CDR3 length: 13 residues. CDR3 coding DNA: TGTGCCAGCAGCTTGAGGGGGGGGGAGACCCAGTACTTC. It specifies CASSLRGGETQYF.

The V and J genes are TRBV27 and TRBJ1-1; D not resolved. The CDR3 is 13 residues long. V was clipped by 6 bases and J by 4 bases, with 12 bases between them. Germline CDR1 MNHEY, CDR2 SMNVEV (reference sequence). In DNA form, the CDR3 reads TGTGCCAGCAGATTGGTGGCCGGCACTGAAGCTTTCTTT. This encodes CASRLVAGTEAFF.

The table lists this clone with a count of one. V is TRBV6-6 and J is TRBJ2-4, with TRBD1 as a possible D gene (7 bases). CDR1 and CDR2 (germline): MNHNY, SVGAGI (reference sequence). This CDR3 contains 15 residues. V lost 6 bases to trimming and J lost 1 base, with 13 bases between them. The CDR3 protein is CASRGGGNAKNIQYF. The CDR3 DNA follows: TGTGCCAGCAGAGGGGGCGGGAATGCCAAAAACATTCAGTACTTC.

This clone turned up a few times. The rearrangement uses TRBV5-1 and TRBJ2-7; maybe TRBD1 (5 bases). The length of the CDR3 is 14 residues. The germline gives CDR1 SGHRS, CDR2 YFSETQ. The V gene lost 3 bases and the J gene lost 1 base, with 11 bases spanning the gap. CDR3 DNA sequence: TGCGCCAGCAGCTGGGCTACAGGTTCCTACGAGCAGTACTTC. Its translation: CASSWATGSYEQYF.

This clone was observed a handful of times. A junction end diverges from the germline sequence, so it may reflect a read error. The V gene is TRBV7-7, the J gene TRBJ2-1; TRBD2 aligns across 12 bases. Germline CDR1 reads SSHAT; CDR2 reads FNYEAQ (reference sequence). The CDR3 runs 16 residues. In nucleotides, the CDR3 is TGTGCTAGCAGCTTAGTACTAGCGGGAGGATACAATGAGCAGTTCTTC. Translated: CASSLVLAGGYNEQFF.

This clone was detected only a few times. V and J are TRBV5-1 and TRBJ1-4, with D perhaps matching TRBD1 (6 bases). The CDR3 has 15 residues. The germline gives CDR1 SGHRS, CDR2 YFSETQ. Trimming removed 3 bases from V and 4 bases from J, with 13 bases in between. CDR3 sequence (DNA): TGCGCCAGCAGCTGGAAGACAGGACTTAATGAAAAACTGTTTTTT. This encodes CASSWKTGLNEKLFF.

This chain links TRBV4-1 with TRBJ2-5, with D possibly matching TRBD2 (5 bases). There are 14 residues in the CDR3. Germline loops: CDR1 MGHRA, CDR2 YSYEKL. The ends were cut back, 1 base at V and 4 bases at J, with 10 bases in the middle. CDR3 loop: CASSQVEVAETQYF. For the CDR3, the DNA is TGCGCCAGCAGCCAAGTGGAGGTGGCAGAGACCCAGTACTTC.

This clone was seen a handful of times. The V call is TRBV10-3, the J call TRBJ1-1, with D perhaps matching TRBD1 (6 bases). The CDR3 has 14 residues. Trimming took 4 bases from V and 1 from J, leaving 10 bases between them. Per the germline V gene, CDR1 is ENHRY and CDR2 is SYGVKD. Here the CDR3 reads CAISGGGANTEAFF. CDR3 in DNA: TGTGCCATCAGTGGAGGGGGGGCGAACACTGAAGCTTTCTTT.

The V and J genes are TRBV5-1 and TRBJ2-7, with 8 positions matching TRBD1. V lost 4 bases, J lost 6 bases, and 9 bases stayed unmatched. The CDR3 has 14 residues. In germline, CDR1 is SGHRS, CDR2 YFSETQ. CDR3 in DNA: TGCGCCAGCAGCACCGGACAGGGAGGAGGCGAGCAGTACTTC. This sequence encodes CASSTGQGGGEQYF.

This clone was detected only a few times. The chain is built from TRBV19 and TRBJ2-7; TRBD1 aligns across 9 bases. This CDR3 spans 15 amino acids. Germline assignment: CDR1 LNHDA and CDR2 SQIVND (reference sequence). With V trimmed by 5 bases and J by 3 bases, 8 bases remained unmatched. CDR3 amino acids: CASSHDRDRVYEQYF. DNA of the CDR3: TGTGCCAGTAGTCATGACCGGGACAGGGTCTACGAGCAGTACTTC.

This chain joins TRBV18 and TRBJ1-4; TRBD1 agrees at 7 bases. This CDR3 is 16 amino acids long. After removal of 2 bases from V and 0 bases from J, the junction contained 3 bases not matched to a gene. The germline V gene encodes CDR1 KGHSH and CDR2 LQKENI. This CDR3 reads CASSPGGTATNEKLFF. CDR3 nucleotides: TGTGCCAGCTCACCAGGAGGGACAGCAACTAATGAAAAACTGTTTTTT.

The genes are TRBV11-2 and TRBJ1-4; a weak D match, TRBD1 (5 bases). Trimming removed 1 base from V and 5 bases from J, with 14 bases in between. Germline values: CDR1 SGHAT, CDR2 FQNNGV. The CDR3 totals 16 residues. The CDR3 loop is CASSLASETENEKLFF. The CDR3 DNA follows: TGTGCCAGCAGCTTAGCCTCGGAGACAGAGAATGAAAAACTGTTTTTT.

The CDR3 loop reads CSVVLTSYEQYF. The DNA of the CDR3 is TGCAGCGTTGTACTCACTTCCTACGAGCAGTACTTC. The gene calls are TRBV29-1 and TRBJ2-7; no reliable D call. V gave up 4 bases and J gave up 1 base, with 8 bases separating them. Germline V gene data show CDR1 as SQVTM and CDR2 as ANQGSEA. This CDR3 is 12 amino acids long.

J is TRBJ1-3 and V is TRBV10-1; 10 nucleotides agree with TRBD1. CDR3 length equals 17 residues. Germline CDR1 is WNHNN and CDR2 is SYGVQD (reference sequence). The ends lost 4 bases at V and 3 bases at J; junction bases unmatched: 9. CDR3 in DNA: TGCGCCAGCAGTGCCGGGACAGGGGTCCTGGGTGGAAACACCATATATTTT. Translated: CASSAGTGVLGGNTIYF.

The chain couples TRBV9 to TRBJ2-7, with unresolved D. The CDR3 has 15 residues. The V and J ends lost 4 bases and 1 base respectively, with 15 bases between them. Germline lookup yields CDR1 SGDLS and CDR2 YYNGEE. CDR3 bases: TGTGCCAGCAGCCCAAGTTTGGGCGGTTCCTACGAGCAGTACTTC. Amino acid sequence: CASSPSLGGSYEQYF.

This CDR3 is CASSVTGVISNQPQHF. CDR3 in DNA: TGTGCCAGCAGTGTGACAGGGGTTATTAGCAATCAGCCCCAGCATTTT. This chain joins TRBV6-1 and TRBJ1-5; 8 positions match TRBD1. This CDR3 spans 16 amino acids. The germline CDR1 and CDR2 sequences are MNHNS and SASEGT. Trimming at V came to 4 bases and at J to 0 bases, leaving 5 bases not matched to a gene.

CDR3 residues: CASSGSGSYNEQFF. Written as DNA, the CDR3 is TGTGCCAGCAGCGGAAGCGGGAGCTACAATGAGCAGTTCTTC. The chain uses TRBV11-2 and TRBJ2-1; the match to TRBD2 covers 8 bases. Trimming at V came to 5 bases and at J to 3 bases, leaving 3 bases not matched to a gene. The CDR3 runs to 14 residues. Germline V CDR1 and CDR2: SGHAT, FQNNGV.

The chain carries TRBV16 and TRBJ1-1; D may be TRBD1 (6 bases). The germline V gene has CDR1 KGHSY and CDR2 FQNENV. With 4 bases removed from V and 8 bases from J, the gap between germline ends came to 14 bases. This CDR3 is 13 amino acids long. CDR3 in DNA: TGTGCCAGCAGCCCGGACAGAGCCGCGGAAGCTTTCTTT. As protein: CASSPDRAAEAFF.

The chain employs TRBV28 and TRBJ2-1; 7 nucleotides line up with TRBD2. The CDR3 loop spans 13 amino acids. With V trimmed by 8 bases and J by 7 bases, 8 bases remained unmatched. The germline gives CDR1 MDHEN, CDR2 SYDVKM. The CDR3 DNA reads as TGTGCCAGCGGCGCGGGAGATAGAAATGAGCAGTTCTTC. It is translated as CASGAGDRNEQFF.

This chain uses TRBV28 with TRBJ2-2, with D hard to call. CDR1 is MDHEN, CDR2 SYDVKM, per germline. The CDR3 runs to 13 residues. Trimming left V 8 bases short and J 5 bases short, with 12 bases between. The CDR3 reads CASGRTLTGELFF. CDR3 DNA: TGTGCCAGCGGACGGACGTTAACCGGGGAGCTGTTTTTT.